One and the same sample provided the 29 T cell receptor beta chains below, sequenced in a study of T cells in Graves' hyperthyroidism and ophthalmopathy. The TCR beta CDR3 regions underwent amplification using RNA transcripts as the source. The TCR CDR3 was amplified in a first-round RT-PCR using the HTBI primer set. TCRdb fed the multiplex PCR reads into MiXCR, producing one record per CDR3 protein. The repertoire consists of over 250,000 distinct CDR3 sequences, with around 22% occurring once and the leading ten covering around 65%. The specimen sequenced was blood. These receptors were taken from a young man with Graves' ophthalmopathy.

This clonotype was picked up many times. The gene calls are TRBV27 and TRBJ1-2; D is ambiguous. The V end lost 0 bases, the J end lost 6 bases, and 17 bases lay between the germline ends. CDR3 length equals 16 residues. Germline assignment: CDR1 MNHEY and CDR2 SMNVEV (reference sequence). The CDR3 loop reads CASSLSAGVRRNGYTF. DNA of the CDR3: TGTGCCAGCAGTTTATCGGCAGGCGTCAGGCGAAATGGCTACACCTTC.

This clonotype was seen repeatedly, ten times or more. The chain carries TRBV2 and TRBJ2-1, with D perhaps given as TRBD1 or TRBD2 (5 bases each). Trimming removed 6 bases at V and 3 bases at J, with 9 bases between. This CDR3 is built from 13 residues. From germline, CDR1 is SNHLY and CDR2 FYNNEI. CDR3 residues: CASSRGYYNEQFF. In DNA form, the CDR3 reads TGTGCCAGCAGCCGGGGCTACTACAATGAGCAGTTCTTC.

The gene calls are TRBV5-1 and TRBJ2-5; 10 bases are shared with TRBD2. Germline values: CDR1 SGHRS, CDR2 YFSETQ. The CDR3 is 16 amino acids. V lost 0 bases to trimming and J lost 2 bases; unmatched junction nucleotides: 4. The CDR3, as DNA: TGCGCCAGCAGCTTGGCTAGCGGGAGTCCTCAAGAGACCCAGTACTTC. This translates into CASSLASGSPQETQYF.

This clonotype showed up just a few times. The rearrangement uses TRBV20-1 and TRBJ1-2; D perhaps matches TRBD1 (6 bases). The CDR3 totals 14 residues. V lost 3 bases to trimming and J lost 7 bases, with 18 bases between them. Germline CDR1 is DFQATT and CDR2 is SNEGSKA (reference sequence). The CDR3 sequence: CSARAPQDSRGYTF. CDR3 nucleotide sequence: TGCAGTGCTAGGGCCCCCCAGGACAGCCGTGGCTACACCTTC.

This clonotype was seen ten or more times. The V gene is TRBV11-2, the J gene TRBJ1-5; 10 nucleotides agree with TRBD1. Germline V gives CDR1 SGHAT, CDR2 FQNNGV. This CDR3 spans 16 amino acids. Germline trimming cut 5 bases from V and 4 bases from J; bases unmatched to any gene: 8. The CDR3, as DNA: TGTGCCAGCAGCCCAAATCCGGGACAGGGGAATCAGCCCCAGCATTTT. Translating gives CASSPNPGQGNQPQHF. The complete variable domain, with remaining parts taken from reference TRBV11-2 and TRBJ1-5, reads EAGVAQSPRYKIIEKRQSVAFWCNPISGHATLYWYQQILGQGPKLLIQFQNNGVVDDSQLPKDRFSAERLKGVDSTLKIQPAKLEDSAVYLCASSPNPGQGNQPQHFGDGTRLSIL.

Here the CDR3 reads CAWRMGWSYNEQFF. CDR3 sequence (DNA): TGTGCCTGGAGGATGGGGTGGTCCTACAATGAGCAGTTCTTC. The rearrangement joins TRBV30 to TRBJ2-1; D is unclear. Trimming took off 3 bases at V and 1 base at J, with 10 bases between the two ends. This CDR3 has 14 amino acids. CDR1 is GTSNPN and CDR2 is SVGIG in the germline V gene (reference sequence).

In its sample, this clonotype was seen a few times. The chain uses TRBV12-3 or TRBV12-4 and TRBJ1-4; the D gene is possibly TRBD1 (5 bases). The CDR3 is made up of 15 amino acids. V dropped 3 bases and J dropped 3 bases, with 11 bases sitting between them. As DNA, the CDR3 is TGTGCCAGCAGTTTCTTTAGGACATCTAATGAAAAACTGTTTTTT. As protein: CASSFFRTSNEKLFF.

The chain has TRBV7-3 and TRBJ2-2, with D possibly being TRBD1 or TRBD2 (5 bases each). The CDR3 length is 15 residues. V lost 3 bases and J lost 5, with 13 bases in between. Germline CDR1 is SGHTA and CDR2 is FQGTGA. In DNA form, the CDR3 reads TGTGCCAGCAGCTTGAGTGGGACGGAAACCGGGGAGCTGTTTTTT. Amino acids: CASSLSGTETGELFF.

The sample holds many counts of this clonotype. The chain is built from TRBV9 and TRBJ2-5; 8 positions agree with TRBD1. V trimming: 2 bases; J trimming: 3 bases; junction bases outside the gene matches: 9. The CDR3 runs 16 residues. Per the germline V gene, CDR1 is SGDLS and CDR2 is YYNGEE. The chain's CDR3 is CASSVAQDRDEETQYF. The CDR3 DNA reads as TGTGCCAGCAGCGTCGCCCAGGACAGGGACGAAGAGACCCAGTACTTC.

This clonotype was picked up many times. The V call is TRBV18, the J call TRBJ2-5, with D tentatively TRBD1 (5 bases). There are 14 residues in the CDR3. The V and J ends lost 1 base and 4 bases respectively, with 10 bases between them. Germline V lookup: CDR1 KGHSH, CDR2 LQKENI. As DNA, the CDR3 is TGTGCCAGCTCACCACAGCCAGGGATAGAGACCCAGTACTTC. Amino acids: CASSPQPGIETQYF.

J is TRBJ1-5 and V is TRBV10-3, with D uncertain. Trimming cost V 0 bases and J 0 bases, with 3 bases left between them. The CDR3 has 14 amino acids. Germline CDR1 is ENHRY and CDR2 is SYGVKD. The CDR3 bases are TGTGCCATCAGTGAGTCCAGTAGCAATCAGCCCCAGCATTTT. Its protein is CAISESSSNQPQHF.

This clonotype came up many times. The chain links TRBV11-2 to TRBJ2-7, with 10 nucleotides matching TRBD2. From germline, CDR1 is SGHAT and CDR2 FQNNGV. V lost 5 bases and J lost 3; bases outside the gene matches: 13. The CDR3 loop spans 17 amino acids. The CDR3 bases are TGTGCCAGCAGCCTACCCGCAGGACTAGCGGCCAACTACGAGCAGTACTTC. It translates to CASSLPAGLAANYEQYF.

The rearrangement joins TRBV11-1 to TRBJ1-1, with 8 bases matching TRBD1. Germline CDR1 is SGHAT and CDR2 is FQDESV (reference sequence). V lost 6 bases and J lost 3; bases outside the gene matches: 15. The CDR3 is made up of 17 amino acids. CDR3 DNA sequence: TGTGCCAGCAGTCCAAGCAGGGGGCGGAAAGTCTACACTGAAGCTTTCTTT. Its translation: CASSPSRGRKVYTEAFF.

This clonotype was seen a few times. The chain uses TRBV6-1 and TRBJ2-1; 10 bases agree with TRBD2. The V gene end was trimmed by 7 bases and the J gene end by 13 bases; junction bases not matched to a gene: 22. This CDR3 has 17 amino acids. Germline assignment: CDR1 MNHNS and CDR2 SASEGT. CDR3 amino acids: CASKREGSLAEPRGQFF. The DNA of the CDR3 is TGTGCCAGCAAGCGGGAGGGGTCGCTAGCGGAACCACGCGGACAGTTCTTC.

V gene TRBV19 combines with J gene TRBJ1-2; TRBD1 aligns across 7 bases. The germline CDR1 and CDR2 sequences are LNHDA and SQIVND (reference sequence). Germline trimming cut 3 bases from V and 1 base from J; bases unmatched to any gene: 5. The CDR3 is made up of 15 amino acids. The CDR3 coding sequence is TGTGCCAGTAGTATCCGGGACAGATTTAACTATGGCTACACCTTC. Its translation is CASSIRDRFNYGYTF.

This clonotype was detected only a few times. The CDR3 here is CASSQELAGGRGDEQFF. CDR3 bases: TGTGCCAGCAGCCAAGAACTAGCGGGAGGGCGAGGGGATGAGCAGTTCTTC. This chain links TRBV27 with TRBJ2-1; 13 bases are shared with TRBD2. CDR1 MNHEY and CDR2 SMNVEV come from the germline V gene (reference sequence). The CDR3 has 17 amino acids. J gave up 8 bases and V 6 bases, and 13 bases lay outside the gene matches.

This clonotype was detected a few times. The chain has TRBV5-1 and TRBJ1-2; 7 nucleotides match TRBD1. The CDR3 consists of 15 residues. Losses at the gene ends were 4 bases for V and 2 bases for J; bases not matched to a gene: 8. Germline lookup yields CDR1 SGHRS and CDR2 YFSETQ. CDR3 sequence: CASSSRTGRNYGYTF. CDR3 nucleotide sequence: TGCGCCAGCAGCAGCAGGACAGGAAGGAACTATGGCTACACCTTC.

This clonotype was observed a few times. The chain combines TRBV2 with TRBJ2-7, with D uncertain. The V end lost 7 bases, the J end lost 5 bases, and 21 bases lay between the germline ends. Germline CDR1 SNHLY, CDR2 FYNNEI. The CDR3 is 15 residues long. The CDR3 sequence is CASNSDPLTLDEQYF. For the CDR3, the DNA is TGTGCCAGCAATAGTGACCCCCTTACTCTCGACGAGCAGTACTTC.

In this sample, this clonotype turned up many times. V is TRBV6-1 and J is TRBJ2-2, with D maybe TRBD2 (6 bases). V was shortened by 7 bases and J by 5 bases, with 8 bases between the two germline ends. The CDR3 is 12 amino acids. Germline CDR1 reads MNHNS; CDR2 reads SASEGT. The CDR3 sequence: CASNAGTGELFF. The CDR3 nucleotides are TGTGCCAGCAACGCGGGGACCGGGGAGCTGTTTTTT.

The rearrangement joins TRBV10-1 to TRBJ1-5, with D unclear. CDR1 is WNHNN, CDR2 SYGVQD, per germline (reference sequence). V was clipped by 3 bases and J by 3 bases, with 6 bases between them. The CDR3 loop spans 13 amino acids. The CDR3 bases are TGCGCCAGCAGTGAAGGATACAATCAGCCCCAGCATTTT. This sequence encodes CASSEGYNQPQHF.

The rearrangement uses TRBV5-1 and TRBJ2-1; weak D call: TRBD2 (6 bases). The CDR3 has 14 amino acids. In germline, CDR1 is SGHRS, CDR2 YFSETQ. Trimming cost V 2 bases and J 8 bases, with 14 bases left between them. The CDR3: CASSLTGVRDEQFF. In nucleotides, the CDR3 is TGCGCCAGCAGCTTAACGGGAGTACGTGATGAGCAGTTCTTC.

This clonotype appeared many times. The chain combines TRBV12-3 or TRBV12-4 with TRBJ1-6; D may be TRBD1 (6 bases). CDR3 length: 16 amino acids. Between the trimmed V and J ends, which lost 6 bases and 10 bases, there was a span of 22 bases. The CDR3 nucleotides read TGTGCCAGCAGCCTGGATGTGACAGGTTTTGGGTCACCCCTCCACTTT. It yields the protein CASSLDVTGFGSPLHF.

This clonotype was observed many times. In DNA, the CDR3 is TGTGCCAGCAGTCAACTAGCGGGCGCCTCCTACGAGCAGTACTTC. It is translated as CASSQLAGASYEQYF. The chain couples TRBV2 to TRBJ2-7; 9 bases agree with TRBD2. V dropped 5 bases and J dropped 0; count of bases not matched to a gene: 5. The CDR3 extends over 15 amino acids. Germline V gene data show CDR1 as SNHLY and CDR2 as FYNNEI.

This clonotype was observed many times. The chain recombines TRBV28 with TRBJ2-4; perhaps TRBD1 as D (5 bases). The V gene's germline CDR1 is MDHEN and CDR2 SYDVKM. The length of the CDR3 is 17 residues. Between the trimmed V and J ends, which lost 6 bases and 1 base, there was a span of 19 bases. The CDR3 protein is CASRVSNRKGAKNIQYF. In nucleotides, the CDR3 is TGTGCCAGCAGGGTTAGCAACCGAAAGGGGGCCAAAAACATTCAGTACTTC.

The chain combines TRBV9 with TRBJ2-7; D is perhaps TRBD2 (5 bases). Trimming removed 4 bases at V and 2 bases at J, with 19 bases between. Germline V gene sequence: CDR1 SGDLS, CDR2 YYNGEE. The CDR3 has 16 residues. In DNA form, the CDR3 reads TGTGCCAGCAGCCCCCTAATTACTAGTGGCCCCTACGAGCAGTACTTC. Protein sequence: CASSPLITSGPYEQYF. The full variable domain, with the rest looked up from reference TRBV9 and TRBJ2-7, is DSGVTQTPKHLITATGQRVTLRCSPRSGDLSVYWYQQSLDQGLQFLIQYYNGEERAKGNILERFSAQQFPDLHSELNLSSLELGDSALYFCASSPLITSGPYEQYFGPGTRLTVT.

Only a few counts were recorded for this clonotype. The rearrangement links TRBV6-1 to TRBJ1-1; no clear D gene. Germline CDR1 is MNHNS and CDR2 is SASEGT. The ends were cut back, 6 bases at V and 0 bases at J, with 14 bases in the middle. CDR3 length: 15 amino acids. In nucleotides, the CDR3 is TGTGCCAGCAGGAACGGGGTCAGTTTGAACACTGAAGCTTTCTTT. This gives the protein CASRNGVSLNTEAFF.

This clonotype was detected only once. This may be a read error, as it is one base from a much larger clone. The chain employs TRBV29-1 and TRBJ2-7; 8 nucleotides match TRBD1. The J segment lost 0 bases and the V segment lost 5 bases, leaving 3 bases of the junction unmatched. This CDR3 has 13 residues. Germline CDR1 is SQVTM and CDR2 is ANQGSEA. This CDR3 reads CSVKQGGSYEQYF. In DNA form, the CDR3 reads TGCAGCGTTAAACAGGGGGGCTCCTACGAGCAGTACTTC.

The V gene is TRBV5-1, the J gene TRBJ1-3; D perhaps matches TRBD1 (6 bases). The CDR3 runs 16 residues. V dropped 0 bases and J dropped 3 bases, with 13 bases sitting between them. Germline V gives CDR1 SGHRS, CDR2 YFSETQ. The CDR3 loop reads CASSLEPGADGNTIYF. The CDR3 bases are TGCGCCAGCAGCTTGGAGCCAGGGGCGGATGGAAACACCATATATTTT.

This clonotype appeared many times. The rearrangement links TRBV12-3 or TRBV12-4 to TRBJ2-7; 10 bases agree with TRBD2. V was pared by 2 bases and J by 3 bases, with 1 base of the junction left unmatched. CDR3 length equals 14 residues. Here the CDR3 reads CASSLLAGVYEQYF. CDR3 DNA: TGTGCCAGCAGTTTACTAGCGGGAGTCTACGAGCAGTACTTC.